This TCR beta chain came from a study of CD8 T cells in Susac syndrome. Of note for this clonotype: Its antigen is still unknown.

Study-wide results and caveats: The relatively small number of individuals in the TCR sequencing and HLA analysis was acknowledged by the study.

TCR beta from blood CD8+ and CD4+ T cells was sequenced. Isolation of CD8+ and CD4+ T cells was performed negatively, whereas enrichment of TEMRA cells was done by FACS. Reverse transcription of 0.5 to 1 ug RNA was performed with random hexamers. TCRdb called the immunoSEQ multiplex PCR reads again in MiXCR, with one record for every CDR3 protein. The sample yields about 66,000 distinct CDR3 sequences, 90% to 95% seen once. Trimming took 5 bases from V and 2 from J; bases not matched to a gene: 11. Germline V CDR1 and CDR2: MNHEY, SMNVEV (reference sequence). This CDR3 region has 16 residues. The chain carries TRBV27 and TRBJ2-5, with 7 bases lining up with TRBD1. The TCR comes from a human donor with multiple sclerosis. Source material: CD8+ T cells from PBMCs. The CDR3 spells CASSPPPGTEQETQYF. In nucleotides, the CDR3 is TGTGCCAGCAGTCCACCCCCCGGGACAGAACAAGAGACCCAGTACTTC.